What follows describes a single T cell receptor (beta chain). Around 30,000 T cell genomes (around 300 ng DNA) went into each PBMC replicate. In the authors' methods: For the immunoSEQ data, sequences were junction-only without quality scores, so filtering differed. Libraries were prepared by immunoSEQ multiplex PCR; TCRdb keeps only in-frame clonotypes and omits some of them. The DNA was the basis for D and trimming; V, J and clone size are from that table. The sample carries fewer than 500,000 clones, 60% to 80% recorded once. The sample comes from a study of shared clonotypes between healthy human individuals. For unsorted samples, genomic DNA was extracted from tens of millions of PBMCs. The material sequenced was PBMCs. This receptor was obtained from a woman between 40 and 50 years old in good health. Some clones in this sample may be carry-over from other donors' samples.

CDR3 loop: CASTASPRFYNEQFF. CDR3 in DNA: TGTGCCAGCACTGCTAGCCCGAGATTTTACAATGAGCAGTTCTTC. J is TRBJ2-1 and V is TRBV6-6; a weak D match, TRBD2 (5 bases). Looked up from germline, CDR1 is MNHNY and CDR2 is SVGAGI (reference sequence). The CDR3 has 15 amino acids. With 7 bases removed from V and 4 bases from J, the gap between germline ends came to 17 bases.